This T cell receptor (beta chain) was sequenced for a study of OX40 agonist ivuxolimab in advanced cancers. Trimming removed 2 bases at V and 2 bases at J, with 10 bases between. Germline CDR1 reads SGHAT; CDR2 reads FQNNGV. The CDR3 length is 15 residues. Only in-frame clones appear in the TCRdb table, and some are missing; sequencing was by immunoSEQ multiplex PCR. The data hold around 25,000 clones, with around 84% observed a single time. This receptor was obtained from an adult with an advanced solid tumor such as melanoma, head and neck, liver or kidney cancer. This sample comprised CD4+ or CD8+ T cells sorted from blood, obtained in a trial of the OX40 agonist ivuxolimab. This sequence joins TRBV11-2 and TRBJ2-1; D gene uncertain. Written as DNA, the CDR3 is TGTGCCAGCAGCTTATTGGGCCTCGCCTACAATGAGCAGTTCTTC. As protein: CASSLLGLAYNEQFF.